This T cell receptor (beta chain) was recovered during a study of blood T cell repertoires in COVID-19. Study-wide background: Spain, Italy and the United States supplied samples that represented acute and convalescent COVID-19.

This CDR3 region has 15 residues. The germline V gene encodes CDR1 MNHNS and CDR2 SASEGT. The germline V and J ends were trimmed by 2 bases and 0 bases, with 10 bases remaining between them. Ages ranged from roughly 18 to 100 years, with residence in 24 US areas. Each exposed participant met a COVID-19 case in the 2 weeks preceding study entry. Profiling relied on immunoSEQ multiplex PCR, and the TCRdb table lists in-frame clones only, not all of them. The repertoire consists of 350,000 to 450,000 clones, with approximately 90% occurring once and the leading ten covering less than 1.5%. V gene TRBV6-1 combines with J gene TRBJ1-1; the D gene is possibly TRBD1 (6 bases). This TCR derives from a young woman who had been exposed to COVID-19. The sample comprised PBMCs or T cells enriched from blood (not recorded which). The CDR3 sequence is CASSESTGMNTEAFF. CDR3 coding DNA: TGTGCCAGCAGTGAATCTACAGGGATGAACACTGAAGCTTTCTTT.